This T cell receptor (beta chain) stems from a study of cytomegalovirus exposure and HLA in healthy donors. Study-wide results and limits: The classifier was said to identify cytomegalovirus status with high specificity and sensitivity. There were 160 or so TCR beta chains listed as cytomegalovirus-associated.

TCRdb's copy holds only in-frame clones and misses some; the assay was immunoSEQ multiplex PCR. There are about 73,000 clones in the sample; about 95% occur only once, and less than 4% lies in the top ten. The CDR3 is 15 amino acids. The V gene's germline CDR1 is LGHNA and CDR2 YSLEER. Trimming cost V 4 bases and J 2 bases, with 13 bases left between them. The count of this clone is one. What it recognizes is unknown. The donors were part of the validation cohort, which consisted of about 120 subjects and was separate from the first cohort of about 720 subjects. This clonotype was obtained from a young man in good health and CMV-seronegative. The chain links TRBV4-3 to TRBJ2-3; possibly TRBD1 for D (5 bases). The sample comprised PBMCs. The CDR3 sequence: CASSPAGSVTDTQYF. In DNA form, the CDR3 reads TGCGCCAGCAGCCCTGCAGGGTCTGTCACAGATACGCAGTATTTT.